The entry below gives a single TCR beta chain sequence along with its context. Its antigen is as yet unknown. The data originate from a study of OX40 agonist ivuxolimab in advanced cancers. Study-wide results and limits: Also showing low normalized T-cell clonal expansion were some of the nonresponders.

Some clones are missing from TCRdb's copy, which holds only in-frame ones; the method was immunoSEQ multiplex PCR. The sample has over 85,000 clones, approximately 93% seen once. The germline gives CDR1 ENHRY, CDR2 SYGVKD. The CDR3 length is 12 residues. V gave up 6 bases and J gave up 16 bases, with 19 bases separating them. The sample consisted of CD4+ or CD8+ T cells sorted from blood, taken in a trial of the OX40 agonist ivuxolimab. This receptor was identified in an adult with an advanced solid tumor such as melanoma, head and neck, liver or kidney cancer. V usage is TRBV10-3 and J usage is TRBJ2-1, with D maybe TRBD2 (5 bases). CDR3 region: CAISPSTSGGFF. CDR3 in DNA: TGTGCCATCAGCCCCAGCACGAGCGGCGGCTTCTTC.